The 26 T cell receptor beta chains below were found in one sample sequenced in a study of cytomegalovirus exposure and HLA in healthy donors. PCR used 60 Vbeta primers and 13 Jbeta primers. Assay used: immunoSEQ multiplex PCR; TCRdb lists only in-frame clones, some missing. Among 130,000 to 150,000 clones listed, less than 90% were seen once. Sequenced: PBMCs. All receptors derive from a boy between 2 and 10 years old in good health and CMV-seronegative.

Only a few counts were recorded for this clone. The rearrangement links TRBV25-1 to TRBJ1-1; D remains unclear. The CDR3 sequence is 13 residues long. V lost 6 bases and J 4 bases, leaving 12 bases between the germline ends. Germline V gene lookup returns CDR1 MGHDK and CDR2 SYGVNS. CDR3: CASSKLLPTEAFF. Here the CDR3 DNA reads TGTGCCAGCAGCAAACTTCTCCCCACTGAAGCTTTCTTT.

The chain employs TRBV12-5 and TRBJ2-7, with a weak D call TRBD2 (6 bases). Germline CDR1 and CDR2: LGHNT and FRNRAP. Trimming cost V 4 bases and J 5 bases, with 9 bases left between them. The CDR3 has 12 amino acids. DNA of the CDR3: TGTGCTAGTGGTTGGGGGGTGGACGAGCAGTACTTC. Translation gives CASGWGVDEQYF.

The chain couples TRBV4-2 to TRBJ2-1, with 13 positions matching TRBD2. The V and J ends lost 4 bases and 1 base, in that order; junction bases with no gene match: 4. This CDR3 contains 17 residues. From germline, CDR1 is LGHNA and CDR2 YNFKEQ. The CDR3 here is CASSLRTSGSSYNEQFF. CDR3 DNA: TGTGCCAGCAGCCTCCGGACTAGCGGGAGTTCCTACAATGAGCAGTTCTTC.

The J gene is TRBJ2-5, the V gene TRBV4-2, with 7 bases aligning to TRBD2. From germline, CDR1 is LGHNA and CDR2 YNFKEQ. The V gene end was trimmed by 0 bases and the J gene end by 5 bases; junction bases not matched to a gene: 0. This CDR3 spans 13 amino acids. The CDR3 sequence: CASSQEAGETQYF. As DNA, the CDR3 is TGTGCCAGCAGCCAAGAAGCGGGGGAGACCCAGTACTTC.

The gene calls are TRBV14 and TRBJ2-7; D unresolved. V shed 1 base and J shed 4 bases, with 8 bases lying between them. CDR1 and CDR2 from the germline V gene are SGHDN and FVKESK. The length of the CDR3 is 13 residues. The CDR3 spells CASSQVRRYEQYF. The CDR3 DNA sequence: TGTGCCAGCAGCCAAGTGCGGAGATACGAGCAGTACTTC.

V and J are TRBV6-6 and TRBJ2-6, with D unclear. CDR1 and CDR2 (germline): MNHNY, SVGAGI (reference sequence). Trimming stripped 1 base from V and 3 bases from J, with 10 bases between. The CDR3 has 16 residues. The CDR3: CASSYFGSGGANVLTF. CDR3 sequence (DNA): TGTGCCAGCAGTTACTTTGGGTCGGGTGGGGCCAACGTCCTGACTTTC.

CDR3 loop: CATSDRAMNTEAFF. The DNA for the CDR3 is TGTGCCACCTCCGACAGGGCGATGAACACTGAAGCTTTCTTT. The chain has TRBV6-6 and TRBJ1-1; 7 bases fit TRBD1. The J segment lost 0 bases and the V segment lost 10 bases, leaving 8 bases of the junction unmatched. The germline V gene has CDR1 MNHNY and CDR2 SVGAGI (reference sequence). This CDR3 is 14 amino acids long.

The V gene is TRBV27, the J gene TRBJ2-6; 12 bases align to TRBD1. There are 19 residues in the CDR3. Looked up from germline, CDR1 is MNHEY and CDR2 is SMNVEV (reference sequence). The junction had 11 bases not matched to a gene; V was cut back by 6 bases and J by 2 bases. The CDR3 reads CASRRWDRGLKPGANVLTF. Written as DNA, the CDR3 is TGTGCCAGCAGGAGGTGGGACAGGGGGCTTAAGCCTGGGGCCAACGTCCTGACTTTC.

Written as DNA, the CDR3 is TGCGCCAGCAGCTTGGCCGCGGCGGGACTCACATCTGGGCAGTACTTC. Its protein is CASSLAAAGLTSGQYF. The chain carries TRBV5-1 and TRBJ2-7; tentatively, D is TRBD2 (6 bases). Germline V gene data show CDR1 as SGHRS and CDR2 as YFSETQ. The CDR3 has 16 amino acids. Trimming cost V 0 bases and J 9 bases, with 22 bases left between them.

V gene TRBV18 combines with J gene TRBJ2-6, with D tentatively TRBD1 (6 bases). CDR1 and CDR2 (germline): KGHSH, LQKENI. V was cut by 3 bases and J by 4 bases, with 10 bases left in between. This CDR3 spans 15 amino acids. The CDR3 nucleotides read TGTGCCAGCTCACCTTGGACAGCAGGGGCCAACGTCCTGACTTTC. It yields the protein CASSPWTAGANVLTF.

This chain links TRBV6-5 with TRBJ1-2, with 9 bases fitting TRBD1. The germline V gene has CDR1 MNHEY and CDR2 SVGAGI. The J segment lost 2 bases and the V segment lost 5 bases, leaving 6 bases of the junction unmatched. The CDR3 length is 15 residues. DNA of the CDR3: TGTGCCAGCAGTCGCATGGACAGGGGAAACTATGGCTACACCTTC. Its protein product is CASSRMDRGNYGYTF.

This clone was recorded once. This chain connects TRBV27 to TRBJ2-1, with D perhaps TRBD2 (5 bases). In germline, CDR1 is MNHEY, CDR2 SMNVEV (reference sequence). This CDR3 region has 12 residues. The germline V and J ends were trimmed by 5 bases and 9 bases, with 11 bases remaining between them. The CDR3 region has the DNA TGTGCCAGCAGTGAGGGTCTAGCTGAGCAGTTCTTC. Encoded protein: CASSEGLAEQFF.

CDR3 sequence reads: CASSEWRAPEVLSTEAFF. The CDR3 DNA reads as TGTGCCAGCAGTGAATGGAGAGCACCAGAGGTGTTGAGCACTGAAGCTTTCTTT. The chain links TRBV25-1 to TRBJ1-1; D not resolved. The V and J ends lost 1 base and 4 bases respectively, with 22 bases between them. Germline V gene data show CDR1 as MGHDK and CDR2 as SYGVNS. The CDR3 has 18 residues.

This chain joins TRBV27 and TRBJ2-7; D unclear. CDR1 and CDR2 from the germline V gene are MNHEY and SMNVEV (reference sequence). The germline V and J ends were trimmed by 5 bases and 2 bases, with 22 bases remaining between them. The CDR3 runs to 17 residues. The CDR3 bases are TGTGCCAGCAGTGCCACCACGACCAGGTTATTGGCCTACGAGCAGTACTTC. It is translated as CASSATTTRLLAYEQYF.

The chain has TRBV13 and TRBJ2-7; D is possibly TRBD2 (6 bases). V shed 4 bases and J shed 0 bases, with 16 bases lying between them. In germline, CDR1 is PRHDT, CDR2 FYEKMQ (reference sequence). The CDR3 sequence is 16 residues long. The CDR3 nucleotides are TGTGCCAGCAGCTGGTCCGGGACTCCCCGCTCCTACGAGCAGTACTTC. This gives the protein CASSWSGTPRSYEQYF.

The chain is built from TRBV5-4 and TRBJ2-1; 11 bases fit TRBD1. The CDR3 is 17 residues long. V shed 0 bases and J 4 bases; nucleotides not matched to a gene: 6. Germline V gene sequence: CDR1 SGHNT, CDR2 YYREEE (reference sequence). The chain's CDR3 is CASSLGAGTGGYNEQFF. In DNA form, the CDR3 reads TGTGCCAGCAGCTTGGGGGCCGGGACAGGGGGGTACAATGAGCAGTTCTTC.

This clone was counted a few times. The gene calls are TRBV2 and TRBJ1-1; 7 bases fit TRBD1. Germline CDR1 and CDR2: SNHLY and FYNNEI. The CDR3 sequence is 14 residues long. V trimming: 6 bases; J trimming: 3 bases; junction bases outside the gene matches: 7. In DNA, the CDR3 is TGTGCCAGCAGCGAACAGGGGAAGGACACTGAAGCTTTCTTT. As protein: CASSEQGKDTEAFF.

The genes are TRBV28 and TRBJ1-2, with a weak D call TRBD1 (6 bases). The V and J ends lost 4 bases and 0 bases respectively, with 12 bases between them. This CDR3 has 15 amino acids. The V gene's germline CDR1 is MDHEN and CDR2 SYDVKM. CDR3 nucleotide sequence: TGTGCCAGCAGTTGGGACACAACTACTAACTATGGCTACACCTTC. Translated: CASSWDTTTNYGYTF.

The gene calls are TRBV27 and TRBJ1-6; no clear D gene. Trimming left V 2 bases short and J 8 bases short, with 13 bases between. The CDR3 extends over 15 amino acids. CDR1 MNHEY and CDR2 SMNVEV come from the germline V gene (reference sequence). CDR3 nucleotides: TGTGCCAGCAGTTTAATCGGGGATCGATATTCACCCCTCCACTTT. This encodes CASSLIGDRYSPLHF.

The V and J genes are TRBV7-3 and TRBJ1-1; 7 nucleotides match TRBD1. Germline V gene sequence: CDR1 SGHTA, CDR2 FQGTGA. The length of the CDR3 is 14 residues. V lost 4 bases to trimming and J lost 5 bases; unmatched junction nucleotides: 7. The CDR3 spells CASSSGQAVTEAFF. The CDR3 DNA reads TGTGCCAGCAGCTCCGGACAGGCGGTGACTGAAGCTTTCTTT.

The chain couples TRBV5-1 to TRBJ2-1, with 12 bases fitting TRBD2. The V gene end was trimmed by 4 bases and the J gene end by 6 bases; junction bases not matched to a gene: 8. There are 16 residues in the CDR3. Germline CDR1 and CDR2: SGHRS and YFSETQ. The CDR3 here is CASSDGPGLAGNEQFF. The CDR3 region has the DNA TGCGCCAGCAGCGACGGTCCGGGACTAGCGGGCAATGAGCAGTTCTTC. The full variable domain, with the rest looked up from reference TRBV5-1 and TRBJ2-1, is KAGVTQTPRYLIKTRGQQVTLSCSPISGHRSVSWYQQTPGQGLQFLFEYFSETQRNKGNFPGRFSGRQFSNSRSEMNVSTLELGDSALYLCASSDGPGLAGNEQFFGPGTRLTVL.

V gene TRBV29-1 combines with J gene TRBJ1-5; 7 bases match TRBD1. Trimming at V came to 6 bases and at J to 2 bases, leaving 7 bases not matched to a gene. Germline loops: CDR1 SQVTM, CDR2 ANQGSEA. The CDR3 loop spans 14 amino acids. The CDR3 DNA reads TGCAGCGTGGCAGGGGGAAAGGGCAATCAGCCCCAGCATTTT. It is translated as CSVAGGKGNQPQHF.

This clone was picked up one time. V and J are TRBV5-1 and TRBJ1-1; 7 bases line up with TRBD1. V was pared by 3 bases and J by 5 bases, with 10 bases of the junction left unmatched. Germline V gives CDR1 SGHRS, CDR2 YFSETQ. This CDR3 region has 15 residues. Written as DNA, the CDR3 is TGCGCCAGCAGCTCCGACAGGGAAGAGGTTACTGAAGCTTTCTTT. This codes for CASSSDREEVTEAFF.

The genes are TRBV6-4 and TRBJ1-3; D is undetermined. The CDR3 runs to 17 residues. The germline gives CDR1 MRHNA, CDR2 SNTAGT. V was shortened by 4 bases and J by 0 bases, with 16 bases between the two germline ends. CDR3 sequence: CASSGYFLRISGNTIYF. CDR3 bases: TGTGCCAGCAGTGGATATTTTTTGCGGATCTCTGGAAACACCATATATTTT.

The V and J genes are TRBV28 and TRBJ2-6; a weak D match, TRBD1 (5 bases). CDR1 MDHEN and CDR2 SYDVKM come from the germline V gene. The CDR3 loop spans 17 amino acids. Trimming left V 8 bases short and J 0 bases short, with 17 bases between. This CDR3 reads CASLGPPGYSGANVLTF. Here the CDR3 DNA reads TGTGCCAGCCTGGGGCCGCCGGGTTACTCTGGGGCCAACGTCCTGACTTTC. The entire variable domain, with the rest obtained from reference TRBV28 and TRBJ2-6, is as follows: DVKVTQSSRYLVKRTGEKVFLECVQDMDHENMFWYRQDPGLGLRLIYFSYDVKMKEKGDIPEGYSVSREKKERFSLILESASTNQTSMYLCASLGPPGYSGANVLTFGAGSRLTVL.

The CDR3, as DNA: TGCGCCAGCCCGGACACGAACACCGGGGAGCTGTTTTTT. Its translation: CASPDTNTGELFF. This sequence joins TRBV10-1 and TRBJ2-2, with D possibly matching TRBD1 (5 bases). From germline, CDR1 is WNHNN and CDR2 SYGVQD (reference sequence). V was cut by 8 bases and J by 0 bases, with 7 bases left in between. The CDR3 runs to 13 residues.